These T cell receptor beta chains were read from a single sample in a study of blood T cell repertoires in COVID-19. This table comes from immunoSEQ multiplex PCR, and its TCRdb copy is limited to in-frame clones, with some not included. The repertoire consists of about 120,000 clones, with 77% occurring once and the leading ten covering 7.9%. The sequencing sample was made of peripheral blood. The receptors come from a human donor in a cohort sampled during active COVID-19. Both conserved end residues are part of each CDR3. The D gene is left open where the match is weak. Clone size, where shown, is once, few, many, or a class for clones that have expanded.

CDR3 protein: CAWDRRPYEQYF; CDR3 DNA: TGTGCCTGGGACAGGCGACCCTACGAGCAGTACTTC; J gene: TRBJ2-7; clone size: few; V gene: TRBV30; D gene: .
CDR3 protein: CASRRGYEQYF; CDR3 DNA: TGTGCCAGCAGAAGGGGATACGAGCAGTACTTC; J gene: TRBJ2-7; clone size: few; V gene: TRBV2; D gene: .
CDR3 protein: CASSLLVAGVLGEQYF; CDR3 DNA: TGTGCCAGCAGCTTGTTAGTAGCGGGGGTTCTCGGCGAGCAGTACTTC; J gene: TRBJ2-7; clone size: .; V gene: TRBV5-6; D gene: TRBD2
CDR3 protein: CATSRESGETQYF; CDR3 DNA: TGTGCCACCAGCAGGGAAAGCGGAGAGACCCAGTACTTC; J gene: TRBJ2-5; clone size: .; V gene: TRBV15; D gene: .
CDR3 protein: CASSRVQFLDSNQPQHF; CDR3 DNA: TGTGCCAGCAGCCGAGTACAGTTCTTGGATAGCAATCAGCCCCAGCATTTT; J gene: TRBJ1-5; clone size: .; V gene: TRBV5-8; D gene: .
CDR3 protein: CSGTSQETQYF; CDR3 DNA: TGCAGTGGGACTAGTCAAGAGACCCAGTACTTC; J gene: TRBJ2-5; clone size: .; V gene: TRBV20-1; D gene: TRBD2
CDR3 protein: CAWRKGVSMNTEAFF; CDR3 DNA: TGTGCCTGGAGGAAGGGGGTTTCCATGAACACTGAAGCTTTCTTT; J gene: TRBJ1-1; clone size: .; V gene: TRBV30; D gene: .
CDR3 protein: CASSLGQGIYGYTF; CDR3 DNA: TGTGCCAGCAGCTTGGGACAGGGGATCTATGGCTACACCTTC; J gene: TRBJ1-2; clone size: .; V gene: TRBV11-3; D gene: TRBD1
CDR3 protein: CASSFQGSYEQYF; CDR3 DNA: TGTGCCAGCAGCTTCCAGGGATCCTACGAGCAGTACTTC; J gene: TRBJ2-7; clone size: .; V gene: TRBV5-4; D gene: .
CDR3 protein: CASSPPSVRLPVPLHF; CDR3 DNA: TGTGCCAGCAGTCCTCCCTCCGTCAGGCTCCCCGTACCCCTCCACTTT; J gene: TRBJ1-6; clone size: few; V gene: TRBV28; D gene: .
CDR3 protein: CAWIGQMNTEAFF; CDR3 DNA: TGTGCCTGGATAGGACAGATGAACACTGAAGCTTTCTTT; J gene: TRBJ1-1; clone size: .; V gene: TRBV30; D gene: .
CDR3 protein: CASSTGNYGYTF; CDR3 DNA: TGTGCCAGCAGTACAGGGAACTATGGCTACACCTTC; J gene: TRBJ1-2; clone size: .; V gene: TRBV28; D gene: .
CDR3 protein: CASSQVSGGDLVSYEQYF; CDR3 DNA: TGTGCCAGCAGCCAAGTGTCGGGGGGGGACCTCGTCTCCTACGAGCAGTACTTC; J gene: TRBJ2-7; clone size: .; V gene: TRBV3-1/TRBV3-2; D gene: TRBD2
CDR3 protein: CASSPSGNSGNTIYF; CDR3 DNA: TGTGCCAGCAGCCCATCAGGGAACTCTGGAAACACCATATATTTT; J gene: TRBJ1-3; clone size: once; V gene: TRBV6-5; D gene: .
CDR3 protein: CASSLGRTGILSEQYF; CDR3 DNA: TGTGCCAGCAGCTTAGGTAGGACAGGGATCCTGAGCGAGCAGTACTTC; J gene: TRBJ2-7; clone size: .; V gene: TRBV11-2; D gene: TRBD1
CDR3 protein: CASSESRLAGNTDTQYF; CDR3 DNA: TGCGCCAGCAGTGAGTCGAGACTAGCGGGGAACACAGATACGCAGTATTTT; J gene: TRBJ2-3; clone size: .; V gene: TRBV10-1; D gene: TRBD2
CDR3 protein: CASSPSSGRYSTEAFF; CDR3 DNA: TGTGCCAGCAGTCCTTCATCAGGGAGGTATAGCACTGAAGCTTTCTTT; J gene: TRBJ1-1; clone size: .; V gene: TRBV28; D gene: .
CDR3 protein: CASSPRLAEETQYF; CDR3 DNA: TGTGCCAGCAGCCCACGACTAGCGGAAGAGACCCAGTACTTC; J gene: TRBJ2-5; clone size: .; V gene: TRBV11-3; D gene: TRBD2
CDR3 protein: CASSYSKSPGGEQYF; CDR3 DNA: TGTGCCAGCAGTTACTCGAAGAGCCCAGGGGGCGAGCAGTACTTC; J gene: TRBJ2-7; clone size: once; V gene: TRBV6-5; D gene: TRBD1
CDR3 protein: CASSPDNSNQPQHF; CDR3 DNA: TGTGCCAGCAGCCCGGACAATAGCAATCAGCCCCAGCATTTT; J gene: TRBJ1-5; clone size: .; V gene: TRBV9; D gene: .
CDR3 protein: CATSEPRDRGPYNEQFF; CDR3 DNA: TGTGCCACCAGTGAACCCCGGGACAGGGGGCCCTACAATGAGCAGTTCTTC; J gene: TRBJ2-1; clone size: .; V gene: TRBV24-1; D gene: TRBD1
CDR3 protein: CATKEGNTEAFF; CDR3 DNA: TGTGCCACCAAGGAGGGCAACACTGAAGCTTTCTTT; J gene: TRBJ1-1; clone size: .; V gene: TRBV19; D gene: .
CDR3 protein: CATSIRQGAYQPQHF; CDR3 DNA: TGTGCCACCAGCATACGACAGGGTGCTTATCAGCCCCAGCATTTT; J gene: TRBJ1-5; clone size: .; V gene: TRBV15; D gene: TRBD1
CDR3 protein: CASSQEAGGNTEAFF; CDR3 DNA: TGCGCCAGCAGCCAAGAAGCCGGGGGAAACACTGAAGCTTTCTTT; J gene: TRBJ1-1; clone size: once; V gene: TRBV4-1; D gene: .
CDR3 protein: CASSTLLTGTYYEQYF; CDR3 DNA: TGTGCCAGTAGTACCCTCTTGACAGGGACCTATTACGAGCAGTACTTC; J gene: TRBJ2-7; clone size: .; V gene: TRBV19; D gene: TRBD1
CDR3 protein: CASSGGQGARTNEKLFF; CDR3 DNA: TGTGCCAGCAGTGGGGGACAGGGGGCAAGGACTAATGAAAAACTGTTTTTT; J gene: TRBJ1-4; clone size: .; V gene: TRBV2; D gene: TRBD1
CDR3 protein: CASQTGFNQPQHF; CDR3 DNA: TGTGCCAGCCAGACAGGGTTTAATCAGCCCCAGCATTTT; J gene: TRBJ1-5; clone size: once; V gene: TRBV27; D gene: TRBD1
CDR3 protein: CASSPGLAGGEQYF; CDR3 DNA: TGTGCCAGCAGCCCGGGACTAGCGGGGGGCGAGCAGTACTTC; J gene: TRBJ2-7; clone size: few; V gene: TRBV7-6; D gene: TRBD2
CDR3 protein: CASSQDSAYEQYF; CDR3 DNA: TGCGCCAGCAGCCAAGATTCAGCCTACGAGCAGTACTTC; J gene: TRBJ2-7; clone size: .; V gene: TRBV4-1; D gene: .
CDR3 protein: CASSEASGGANEQFF; CDR3 DNA: TGTGCCAGCAGTGAAGCTAGCGGGGGGGCCAATGAGCAGTTCTTC; J gene: TRBJ2-1; clone size: .; V gene: TRBV6-1; D gene: TRBD2
CDR3 protein: CASSPGPAGGNTIYF; CDR3 DNA: TGTGCCAGTAGTCCCGGACCGGCAGGGGGAAACACCATATATTTT; J gene: TRBJ1-3; clone size: few; V gene: TRBV19; D gene: .
CDR3 protein: CASSPEAALQQYF; CDR3 DNA: TGTGCCAGCAGTCCCGAGGCGGCCCTCCAGCAGTACTTC; J gene: TRBJ2-7; clone size: .; V gene: TRBV6-5; D gene: .
CDR3 protein: CAWSFTGTAGAEWYEKLFF; CDR3 DNA: TGTGCCTGGAGTTTTACCGGGACAGCAGGGGCCGAGTGGTATGAAAAACTGTTTTTT; J gene: TRBJ1-4; clone size: .; V gene: TRBV30; D gene: TRBD1
CDR3 protein: CSVEEGTGGGADTQYF; CDR3 DNA: TGCAGCGTTGAAGAGGGGACAGGGGGCGGGGCAGATACGCAGTATTTT; J gene: TRBJ2-3; clone size: .; V gene: TRBV29-1; D gene: TRBD1
CDR3 protein: CASGDIYGYTF; CDR3 DNA: TGTGCCAGTGGGGACATCTATGGCTACACCTTC; J gene: TRBJ1-2; clone size: .; V gene: TRBV19; D gene: .
CDR3 protein: CASSLGQGLGGANVLTF; CDR3 DNA: TGTGCCAGCAGCTTAGGACAGGGCCTTGGAGGGGCCAACGTCCTGACTTTC; J gene: TRBJ2-6; clone size: .; V gene: TRBV11-2; D gene: TRBD1
CDR3 protein: CASSLDGKGNQPQHF; CDR3 DNA: TGTGCCAGCAGCTTAGATGGGAAGGGGAATCAGCCCCAGCATTTT; J gene: TRBJ1-5; clone size: .; V gene: TRBV7-6; D gene: .
CDR3 protein: CASSQMTGFSYEQYF; CDR3 DNA: TGTGCCAGCAGCCAGATGACAGGTTTTTCCTACGAGCAGTACTTC; J gene: TRBJ2-7; clone size: .; V gene: TRBV14; D gene: .
CDR3 protein: CASSLTGWDEKLFF; CDR3 DNA: TGTGCCAGCAGTCTGACAGGGTGGGATGAAAAACTGTTTTTT; J gene: TRBJ1-4; clone size: .; V gene: TRBV6-2/TRBV6-3; D gene: TRBD1
CDR3 protein: CAISRDNEEETQYF; CDR3 DNA: TGTGCCATCAGCCGGGACAATGAAGAAGAGACCCAGTACTTC; J gene: TRBJ2-5; clone size: .; V gene: TRBV10-3; D gene: .
CDR3 protein: CASSPSTRREQYF; CDR3 DNA: TGTGCCAGCAGCCCCTCGACTAGGCGCGAGCAGTACTTC; J gene: TRBJ2-7; clone size: .; V gene: TRBV6-7; D gene: .
CDR3 protein: CAISDGDRGFREQYF; CDR3 DNA: TGTGCCATCAGTGACGGAGACAGGGGATTTCGGGAGCAGTACTTC; J gene: TRBJ2-7; clone size: .; V gene: TRBV10-3; D gene: TRBD1
CDR3 protein: CASSGTTTDTQYF; CDR3 DNA: TGTGCCAGCAGCGGGACTACCACAGATACGCAGTATTTT; J gene: TRBJ2-3; clone size: once; V gene: TRBV2; D gene: TRBD2
CDR3 protein: CASSLAYRLSGYTF; CDR3 DNA: TGTGCCAGCAGTTTAGCGTATCGACTGAGTGGCTACACCTTC; J gene: TRBJ1-2; clone size: .; V gene: TRBV27; D gene: .
CDR3 protein: CASSSGLAEITDTQYF; CDR3 DNA: TGCGCCAGCAGCTCGGGACTAGCGGAGATAACAGATACGCAGTATTTT; J gene: TRBJ2-3; clone size: .; V gene: TRBV5-1; D gene: TRBD2
CDR3 protein: CASSPPLPERVEAFF; CDR3 DNA: TGCGCCAGCAGCCCTCCTCTGCCCGAAAGAGTTGAAGCTTTCTTT; J gene: TRBJ1-1; clone size: .; V gene: TRBV4-1; D gene: .
CDR3 protein: CASSSSYEQYF; CDR3 DNA: TGTGCCAGCAGTTCGTCCTACGAGCAGTACTTC; J gene: TRBJ2-7; clone size: .; V gene: TRBV28; D gene: .
CDR3 protein: CASSPHSGGSNQPQHF; CDR3 DNA: TGTGCCAGCAGTCCTCATAGCGGGGGGTCAAACCAGCCCCAGCATTTT; J gene: TRBJ1-5; clone size: .; V gene: TRBV6-6; D gene: .
CDR3 protein: CASSKDRGGTEAFF; CDR3 DNA: TGTGCCAGCAGCAAGGACAGGGGGGGCACTGAAGCTTTCTTT; J gene: TRBJ1-1; clone size: few; V gene: TRBV2; D gene: TRBD1
CDR3 protein: CASSEETGETQYF; CDR3 DNA: TGCGCCAGCAGTGAGGAGACTGGAGAGACCCAGTACTTC; J gene: TRBJ2-5; clone size: .; V gene: TRBV10-2; D gene: .